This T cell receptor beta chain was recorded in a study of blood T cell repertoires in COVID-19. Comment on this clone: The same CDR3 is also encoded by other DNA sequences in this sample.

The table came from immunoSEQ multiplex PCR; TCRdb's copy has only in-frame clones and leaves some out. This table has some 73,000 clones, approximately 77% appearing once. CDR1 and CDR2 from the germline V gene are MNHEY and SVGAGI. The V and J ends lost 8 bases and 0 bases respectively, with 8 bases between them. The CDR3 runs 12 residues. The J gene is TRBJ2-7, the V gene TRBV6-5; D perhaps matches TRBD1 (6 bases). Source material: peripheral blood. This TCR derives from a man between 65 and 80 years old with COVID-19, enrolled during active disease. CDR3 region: CASEGVSYEQYF. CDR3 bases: TGTGCCAGCGAGGGGGTCTCCTACGAGCAGTACTTC.